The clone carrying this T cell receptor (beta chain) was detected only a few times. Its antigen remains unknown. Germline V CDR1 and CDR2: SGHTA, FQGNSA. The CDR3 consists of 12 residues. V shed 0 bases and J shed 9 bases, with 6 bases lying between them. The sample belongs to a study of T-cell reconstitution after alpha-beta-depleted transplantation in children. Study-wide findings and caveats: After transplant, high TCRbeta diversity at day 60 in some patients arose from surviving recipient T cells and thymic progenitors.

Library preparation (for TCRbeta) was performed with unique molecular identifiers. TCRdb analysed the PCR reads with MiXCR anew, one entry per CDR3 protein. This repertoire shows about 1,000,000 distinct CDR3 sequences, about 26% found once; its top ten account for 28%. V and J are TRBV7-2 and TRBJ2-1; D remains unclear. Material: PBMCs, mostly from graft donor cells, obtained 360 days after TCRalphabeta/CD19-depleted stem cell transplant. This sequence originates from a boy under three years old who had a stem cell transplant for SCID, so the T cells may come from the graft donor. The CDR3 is CASSLAWSEQFF. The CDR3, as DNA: TGTGCCAGCAGCTTAGCATGGAGTGAGCAGTTCTTC.